Below, 13 T cell receptor beta chains from the same sample are listed, as sequenced in a study of T cell responses to AZD1222 COVID-19 vaccine. Sequencing used immunoSEQ multiplex PCR; TCRdb keeps in-frame clones, though not all of them. The sample carries roughly 140,000 clones, less than 95% recorded once. Source: peripheral blood, taken on day 0 of AZD1222 vaccination. The origin of the receptors is an adult in good health.

The rearrangement links TRBV7-2 to TRBJ1-3, with 10 bases lining up with TRBD1. The CDR3 loop spans 15 amino acids. Germline CDR1 reads SGHTA; CDR2 reads FQGNSA. V shed 5 bases and J 4 bases; nucleotides not matched to a gene: 5. The CDR3 DNA reads as TGTGCCAGCAGCCCGCCGGGACAGGGGGGAAACACCATATATTTT. Translated: CASSPPGQGGNTIYF.

This chain links TRBV13 with TRBJ2-5; D gene unclear. CDR1 is PRHDT and CDR2 is FYEKMQ in the germline V gene (reference sequence). V lost 4 bases, J lost 5 bases, and 14 bases lay in between. This CDR3 has 14 residues. The CDR3 DNA reads as TGTGCCAGCAGCTCGACTGCATCCGGGGAGACCCAGTACTTC. Translation: CASSSTASGETQYF. Complete variable domain (other parts from reference TRBV13 and TRBJ2-5): AAGVIQSPRHLIKEKRETATLKCYPIPRHDTVYWYQQGPGQDPQFLISFYEKMQSDKGSIPDRFSAQQFSDYHSELNMSSLELGDSALYFCASSSTASGETQYFGPGTRLLVL.

The rearrangement uses TRBV7-9 and TRBJ2-3, with TRBD1 as a possible D gene (5 bases). The CDR3 is 15 amino acids. The V end lost 3 bases, the J end lost 5 bases, and 15 bases lay between the germline ends. Germline CDR1 and CDR2: SEHNR and FQNEAQ (reference sequence). The CDR3 DNA reads TGTGCCAGCAGCTTTCCCCGCCAGGGTATAGATACGCAGTATTTT. It yields the protein CASSFPRQGIDTQYF.

As DNA, the CDR3 is TGTGCCAGCAGTTTTGAGGGACTAGCCGACAATGAGCAGTTCTTC. It is translated as CASSFEGLADNEQFF. V is TRBV27 and J is TRBJ2-1; the match to TRBD2 covers 9 bases. The germline V gene has CDR1 MNHEY and CDR2 SMNVEV (reference sequence). This CDR3 comprises 15 residues. Trimming at V came to 3 bases and at J to 5 bases, leaving 5 bases not matched to a gene.

This chain connects TRBV6-5 to TRBJ2-3; 9 bases are shared with TRBD1. V was pared by 4 bases and J by 3 bases, with 8 bases of the junction left unmatched. Per germline, CDR1 MNHEY and CDR2 SVGAGI. CDR3 length: 16 residues. CDR3 sequence (DNA): TGTGCCAGCAGTTCCGGTTACAGGGGGCGTACAGATACGCAGTATTTT. Translation gives CASSSGYRGRTDTQYF.

The J gene is TRBJ1-6, the V gene TRBV19; 8 bases align to TRBD1. The ends lost 6 bases at V and 4 bases at J; junction bases unmatched: 11. CDR3 size: 17 residues. Germline V gene sequence: CDR1 LNHDA, CDR2 SQIVND (reference sequence). The CDR3 bases are TGTGCCAGTAGCCCAGATGGCGACAGGGGATATAATTCACCCCTCCACTTT. As protein: CASSPDGDRGYNSPLHF.

Here the CDR3 reads CATSPDRNIQYF. In DNA form, the CDR3 reads TGTGCCACCAGCCCAGACAGAAACATTCAGTACTTC. The V call is TRBV15, the J call TRBJ2-4; tentative D call: TRBD1 (5 bases). This CDR3 region has 12 residues. The V gene's germline CDR1 is LNHNV and CDR2 YYDKDF (reference sequence). Between the trimmed V and J ends, which lost 5 bases and 6 bases, there was a span of 8 bases.

This clone was seen once. The V call is TRBV18, the J call TRBJ2-7, with 10 bases identical to TRBD1. CDR1 and CDR2 from the germline V gene are KGHSH and LQKENI. J was trimmed by 10 bases and V by 0 bases; bases with no gene match: 3. CDR3 length equals 13 residues. CDR3 protein: CASSPPDRGIQYV. The CDR3 nucleotides are TGTGCCAGCTCACCACCGGACAGGGGGATTCAGTACGTC.

This chain joins TRBV30 and TRBJ2-2; tentative D call: TRBD2 (5 bases). Per the germline V gene, CDR1 is GTSNPN and CDR2 is SVGIG (reference sequence). Trimming took off 3 bases at V and 1 base at J, with 15 bases between the two ends. This CDR3 region has 16 residues. The CDR3 is CAWSGWENQNTGELFF. CDR3 in DNA: TGTGCCTGGAGCGGTTGGGAGAACCAGAACACCGGGGAGCTGTTTTTT.

The chain is built from TRBV7-2 and TRBJ1-6; D gene unclear. Germline V gene sequence: CDR1 SGHTA, CDR2 FQGNSA. CDR3 length: 15 residues. V lost 5 bases and J 8 bases, leaving 16 bases between the germline ends. In DNA form, the CDR3 reads TGTGCCAGCAGCCCCGGGCCGCTCCAAGATTCACCCCTCCACTTT. This encodes CASSPGPLQDSPLHF.

This clone was observed once. The CDR3 spells CAIRTGKLNTEAFF. As DNA, the CDR3 is TGTGCCATCAGAACAGGGAAATTGAACACTGAAGCTTTCTTT. V is TRBV10-3 and J is TRBJ1-1; D perhaps matches TRBD1 (6 bases). The CDR3 length is 14 residues. Deletions cut 6 bases from V and 0 bases from J, with 11 bases between. CDR1 is ENHRY, CDR2 SYGVKD, per germline.

This sequence joins TRBV12-3 or TRBV12-4 and TRBJ2-3; no definite D call. This CDR3 has 13 residues. V dropped 3 bases and J dropped 3 bases, with 7 bases sitting between them. CDR3 loop: CASSLSRTDTQYF. The CDR3 nucleotides read TGTGCCAGCAGTTTGTCCAGAACAGATACGCAGTATTTT.

V gene TRBV5-1 combines with J gene TRBJ1-2; tentatively, D is TRBD1 (5 bases). CDR1 is SGHRS and CDR2 is YFSETQ in the germline V gene. V gave up 4 bases and J gave up 1 base, with 14 bases separating them. The CDR3 spans 15 residues. CDR3 in amino acids: CASSDNYRHNYGYTF. CDR3 nucleotide sequence: TGCGCCAGCAGCGACAATTACAGGCATAACTATGGCTACACCTTC.